The present entry profiles one T cell receptor (beta chain) with its context. Antigen: not known. This sample was taken from a study of graft-versus-host responses after intestinal transplantation. Study information: Anti-thymocyte globulin induction was given to all recipients, followed by tacrolimus and steroids for roughly three years. Study results and caveats: Recipient marrow contained GvH clones, some of which appeared first in ileum or blood. Association was observed between peak circulating GvH clone levels and early post-transplant HvG declines. Graft-donor T cell macrochimerism in patients accompanied high graft-versus-host to host-versus-graft clonal ratios in allografts.

Generated by immunoSEQ multiplex PCR, the TCRdb table keeps only in-frame clones and is missing some. The sample holds more than 70,000 clones, 85% to 95% seen once. The specimen was unstimulated CD8+ T cells sorted from spleen or lymph node cells, collected before transplant. The source is a human donor who was the organ donor for an intestinal transplant.

The CDR3 protein is CASSPYPGQFFSYEQYF. CDR3 nucleotide sequence: TGTGCCAGCAGCCCATACCCCGGACAATTTTTCTCCTACGAGCAGTACTTC. The V call is TRBV11-2, the J call TRBJ2-5; a possible D gene is TRBD1 (5 bases). The end of the DNA is better explained by TRBJ2-7, so the J call may be wrong. The CDR3 is made up of 17 amino acids. CDR1 and CDR2 (germline): SGHAT, FQNNGV.